This is a list of T cell receptor beta chains from one sample in a study of blood T cell repertoires in COVID-19. Here immunoSEQ multiplex PCR was the method, and the copy in TCRdb shows in-frame clones only, minus some. The sample holds approximately 50,000 clones, around 79% seen once. The sequenced sample was peripheral blood. These receptors all come from a man aged 70-80 years with acute or convalescent COVID-19. CDR3s include the opening cysteine and the closing phenylalanine or tryptophan. A D gene is named only where the DNA matches it firmly. Only part of the rows carry a size: once, few, many, or a class if the clone is expanded.

J gene | D gene | V gene | clone size | CDR3 protein | CDR3 DNA
TRBJ1-4 | NA | TRBV29-1 | NA | CSAGEGNWEKLFF | TGCAGCGCCGGGGAGGGGAATTGGGAAAAACTGTTTTTT
TRBJ2-3 | TRBD1 | TRBV6-4 | NA | CASSEGQGTDTQYF | TGTGCCAGCAGTGAGGGACAGGGGACAGATACGCAGTATTTT
TRBJ2-3 | TRBD2 | TRBV6-2/TRBV6-3 | NA | CASSVREDPDTQYF | TGTGCCAGCAGCGTGCGGGAGGACCCAGATACGCAGTATTTT
TRBJ1-1 | NA | TRBV11-2 | NA | CASSSERPEAFF | TGTGCCAGCAGCTCGGAGAGGCCCGAAGCTTTCTTT
TRBJ1-1 | NA | TRBV2 | NA | CASSLTGLHEAFF | TGTGCCAGCAGTTTAACAGGATTGCATGAAGCTTTCTTT
TRBJ1-5 | NA | TRBV18 | few | CASSPPGGRGQPQHF | TGTGCCAGCTCACCACCTGGGGGGAGAGGACAGCCCCAGCATTTT
TRBJ1-6 | TRBD1 | TRBV28 | NA | CASRTSGTGNSPLHF | TGTGCCAGCAGAACGTCCGGGACAGGGAATTCACCCCTCCACTTT
TRBJ2-2 | NA | TRBV7-2 | many | CASSLAQQGWPGELFF | TGTGCCAGCAGCTTAGCGCAACAGGGTTGGCCCGGGGAGCTGTTTTTT
TRBJ2-1 | NA | TRBV24-1 | NA | CATSGRGNEQFF | TGTGCCACCAGTGGTAGGGGAAATGAGCAGTTCTTC
TRBJ1-1 | NA | TRBV11-3 | NA | CASSLGGWGQMNTEAFF | TGTGCCAGCAGCTTAGGGGGTTGGGGGCAGATGAACACTGAAGCTTTCTTT
TRBJ1-6 | NA | TRBV30 | once | CAWSFKGMNSPLHF | TGTGCCTGGAGTTTCAAGGGGATGAATTCACCCCTCCACTTT
TRBJ2-2 | TRBD2 | TRBV7-2 | NA | CASSLGLALAGSGELFF | TGTGCCAGCAGCTTAGGGCTGGCACTAGCGGGATCCGGGGAGCTGTTTTTT
TRBJ1-1 | NA | TRBV21-1 | NA | CASSRPTGRNNTEAFF | TGTGCCAGCAGCAGACCGACAGGGAGGAATAACACTGAAGCTTTCTTT
TRBJ2-5 | NA | TRBV14 | NA | CASSQRAGTLREETQYF | TGTGCCAGCAGCCAACGCGCCGGGACACTCAGGGAAGAGACCCAGTACTTC
TRBJ1-5 | NA | TRBV7-8 | NA | CASSSGRDQPQHF | TGTGCCAGCAGCTCCGGGCGGGATCAGCCCCAGCATTTT
TRBJ1-5 | NA | TRBV7-2 | many | CASRIDSYSNQPQHF | TGTGCCAGCAGGATAGACAGCTATAGCAATCAGCCCCAGCATTTT
TRBJ2-5 | TRBD1 | TRBV4-2 | few | CASTQGPGTGFRETQYF | TGTGCCAGCACCCAGGGGCCGGGGACAGGGTTTAGAGAGACCCAGTACTTC
TRBJ1-3 | TRBD1 | TRBV10-3 | few | CAISESGGQGAGNTIYF | TGTGCCATCAGTGAGTCAGGGGGACAGGGCGCCGGAAACACCATATATTTT
TRBJ2-7 | NA | TRBV5-4 | many | CASSPGVQTYEQYF | TGTGCCAGCAGCCCGGGGGTTCAAACCTACGAGCAGTACTTC
TRBJ2-3 | TRBD2 | TRBV5-4 | NA | CASSLTSARTDTQYF | TGTGCCAGCAGTTTGACTAGCGCGCGCACAGATACGCAGTATTTT
TRBJ1-4 | TRBD1 | TRBV30 | NA | CAWAGTGFEKLFF | TGTGCCTGGGCCGGGACAGGGTTTGAAAAACTGTTTTTT
TRBJ2-2 | NA | TRBV30 | NA | CAWRTTNTGELFF | TGTGCCTGGAGAACAACAAACACCGGGGAGCTGTTTTTT
TRBJ2-3 | NA | TRBV21-1 | NA | CASTLGQGSPTRTDTQYF | TGTGCCAGCACCCTGGGGCAGGGGTCACCTACCCGCACAGATACGCAGTATTTT
TRBJ2-7 | TRBD1 | TRBV7-8 | NA | CASSPDGRGRYEQYF | TGTGCCAGCAGCCCTGATGGCAGGGGGCGTTACGAGCAGTACTTC
TRBJ2-7 | NA | TRBV19 | NA | CASSINYRYEQYF | TGTGCCAGTAGTATTAACTACCGGTACGAGCAGTACTTC
TRBJ2-1 | TRBD1 | TRBV30 | NA | CAWSPIDRGVYNEQFF | TGTGCCTGGAGTCCGATCGACAGGGGCGTCTACAATGAGCAGTTCTTC
TRBJ1-1 | NA | TRBV7-9 | few | CASSSTLGQLIMNTEAFF | TGTGCCAGCAGCTCGACCCTAGGACAGCTCATCATGAACACTGAAGCTTTCTTT
TRBJ1-2 | TRBD1 | TRBV6-1 | NA | CASSEGVGDRPSLGYTF | TGTGCCAGCAGTGAAGGGGTGGGGGACAGACCCTCCCTAGGCTACACCTTC
TRBJ1-2 | NA | TRBV7-3 | few | CASSLSGYDGYTF | TGTGCCAGCAGCTTGAGCGGGTACGATGGCTACACCTTC
TRBJ2-5 | NA | TRBV9 | once | CASSAGASQETQYF | TGTGCCAGCAGCGCGGGAGCGTCCCAAGAGACCCAGTACTTC
TRBJ2-7 | TRBD1 | TRBV4-3 | once | CASSQGATGTYEQYF | TGCGCCAGCAGCCAGGGAGCGACAGGGACCTACGAGCAGTACTTC
TRBJ1-1 | NA | TRBV12-3/TRBV12-4 | few | CASTRNQNTEAFF | TGTGCCAGCACGCGGAACCAGAACACTGAAGCTTTCTTT
TRBJ1-1 | NA | TRBV3-1/TRBV3-2 | NA | CASSPFISTVNTEAFF | TGTGCCAGCAGCCCTTTTATCTCGACTGTGAACACTGAAGCTTTCTTT
TRBJ1-2 | NA | TRBV30 | few | CAWSDTRNYGYTF | TGTGCCTGGAGCGACACAAGAAACTATGGCTACACCTTC
TRBJ2-5 | TRBD2 | TRBV19 | NA | CASSIGSTSGQETQYF | TGTGCCAGTAGTATAGGAAGCACTAGCGGCCAAGAGACCCAGTACTTC
TRBJ2-2 | NA | TRBV3-1/TRBV3-2 | NA | CASSQDRAGELFF | TGTGCCAGCAGCCAAGATCGGGCCGGGGAGCTGTTTTTT
TRBJ2-2 | NA | TRBV4-1 | NA | CASSQDSLNTGELFF | TGCGCCAGCAGCCAAGATAGCCTGAACACCGGGGAGCTGTTTTTT
TRBJ1-2 | TRBD1 | TRBV5-6 | NA | CASSFTGDYGYTF | TGTGCCAGCAGCTTTACAGGGGACTATGGCTACACCTTC
TRBJ1-1 | TRBD1 | TRBV11-3 | NA | CASSSGTVQGTEAFF | TGTGCCAGCAGCTCCGGGACAGTCCAGGGCACTGAAGCTTTCTTT
TRBJ1-2 | NA | TRBV7-9 | NA | CASSLVIANYGYTF | TGTGCCAGCAGCTTAGTTATCGCTAACTATGGCTACACCTTC
TRBJ1-4 | NA | TRBV5-1 | NA | CASSPDPQTGERELFF | TGCGCCAGCAGCCCGGACCCCCAGACGGGGGAAAGGGAACTGTTTTTT
TRBJ1-3 | NA | TRBV6-5 | NA | CASSRNSGNTIYF | TGTGCCAGCAGCCGTAACTCTGGAAACACCATATATTTT
TRBJ1-2 | NA | TRBV6-1 | NA | CASSERTVYGYTF | TGTGCCAGCAGTGAACGAACAGTCTATGGCTACACCTTC
TRBJ2-1 | NA | TRBV7-6 | few | CASSLVASGPNEQFF | TGTGCCAGCAGCTTAGTGGCCAGCGGCCCCAATGAGCAGTTCTTC
TRBJ2-7 | TRBD2 | TRBV30 | NA | CARAGSRDGSYEQYF | TGTGCCAGAGCGGGGTCTCGGGACGGGTCCTACGAGCAGTACTTC
TRBJ2-1 | NA | TRBV12-2 | NA | CASRCPCLAAHNEQFF | TGTGCAAGTCGCTGCCCGTGTTTGGCGGCCCACAATGAGCAGTTCTTC
TRBJ1-2 | NA | TRBV28 | NA | CASRPQGSYGYTF | TGTGCCAGCAGACCACAGGGAAGCTATGGCTACACCTTC
TRBJ1-2 | TRBD1 | TRBV5-1 | NA | CASSPRTGGKGYTF | TGCGCCAGCAGCCCCAGGACAGGGGGAAAGGGCTACACCTTC
TRBJ2-1 | TRBD1 | TRBV5-6 | NA | CASSSGQGRHEQFF | TGTGCCAGCAGCTCGGGACAGGGCAGGCATGAGCAGTTCTTC
TRBJ2-3 | NA | TRBV9 | once | CASSNSAPLDTQYF | TGTGCCAGCAGCAATAGCGCTCCCCTCGATACGCAGTATTTT
TRBJ2-2 | NA | TRBV12-3/TRBV12-4 | NA | CASTAGPGELFF | TGTGCCAGCACGGCGGGGCCCGGGGAGCTGTTTTTT
TRBJ1-2 | TRBD1 | TRBV5-1 | NA | CASSPGTGFGGYTF | TGCGCCAGCAGTCCCGGGACAGGGTTTGGGGGCTACACCTTC
TRBJ2-7 | TRBD1 | TRBV4-1 | NA | CASSQIGQGEQYF | TGCGCCAGCAGCCAAATTGGACAGGGCGAGCAGTACTTC